The 26 T cell receptor beta chains below come from one sample, sequenced in a study of blood T cell repertoires in COVID-19. Sequencing was performed with immunoSEQ multiplex PCR; in TCRdb, only in-frame clones are kept and a portion is missing. The sample lists some 130,000 clones; approximately 84% were seen once. Specimen: peripheral blood. These receptors originate from a human donor in a cohort sampled during active COVID-19.

The chain joins TRBV15 to TRBJ2-7, with no clear D. Germline V CDR1 and CDR2: LNHNV, YYDKDF (reference sequence). With 0 bases removed from V and 1 base from J, the gap between germline ends came to 7 bases. The CDR3 contains 14 residues. CDR3: CATSRDRVSYEQYF. CDR3 nucleotides: TGTGCCACCAGCAGAGACCGGGTGTCCTACGAGCAGTACTTC.

J is TRBJ2-3 and V is TRBV14, with D possibly matching TRBD2 (6 bases). Germline values: CDR1 SGHDN, CDR2 FVKESK. Trimming removed 3 bases from V and 3 bases from J, with 16 bases in between. The CDR3 extends over 16 amino acids. The CDR3 DNA is TGTGCCAGCAGCCAGTTCCCGGGAGATGGAACAGATACGCAGTATTTT. It is translated as CASSQFPGDGTDTQYF.

The rearrangement uses TRBV5-1 and TRBJ2-3, with TRBD2 matching over 12 bases. Unmatched junction bases numbered 5, after V lost 0 bases and J lost 0 bases. The CDR3 is 18 amino acids. CDR1 SGHRS and CDR2 YFSETQ come from the germline V gene. The CDR3 protein is CASSLDLTSGGSTDTQYF. CDR3 bases: TGCGCCAGCAGCTTGGATTTAACTAGCGGGGGGAGCACAGATACGCAGTATTTT.

This clone came up a few times. The chain joins TRBV6-2 or TRBV6-3 to TRBJ1-5, with 7 bases lining up with TRBD1. CDR1 and CDR2 (germline): MNHEY, SVGEGT. Trimming cost V 5 bases and J 0 bases; bases outside gene matches: 10. This CDR3 has 17 amino acids. The CDR3 region is CASSGGRTGLSNQPQHF. The CDR3 nucleotides read TGTGCCAGCAGTGGGGGTAGGACAGGCCTTAGCAATCAGCCCCAGCATTTT.

The chain combines TRBV11-3 with TRBJ1-1, with 10 bases that match TRBD1. Germline V gene lookup returns CDR1 SGHNT and CDR2 YENEEA. This CDR3 contains 13 residues. The V segment lost 5 bases and the J segment 4 bases; nucleotides outside the gene matches: 1. Written as DNA, the CDR3 is TGTGCCAGCAGCCGGGACAGGGGCACTGAAGCTTTCTTT. It is translated as CASSRDRGTEAFF. Full variable domain (missing parts from reference TRBV11-3 and TRBJ1-1): EAGVVQSPRYKIIEKKQPVAFWCNPISGHNTLYWYLQNLGQGPELLIRYENEEAVDDSQLPKDRFSAERLKGVDSTLKIQPAELGDSAVYLCASSRDRGTEAFFGQGTRLTVV.

V gene TRBV7-9 combines with J gene TRBJ1-1; tentatively, D is TRBD1 (6 bases). The CDR3 runs to 12 residues. Deletions cut 5 bases from V and 8 bases from J, with 12 bases between. The germline gives CDR1 SEHNR, CDR2 FQNEAQ (reference sequence). CDR3 coding DNA: TGTGCCAGCAGCCTGACGGGACAAGAAGCTTTCTTT. It encodes CASSLTGQEAFF.

V and J are TRBV27 and TRBJ2-5, with 8 bases lining up with TRBD2. The junction had 13 bases not matched to a gene; V was cut back by 11 bases and J by 5 bases. Germline lookup yields CDR1 MNHEY and CDR2 SMNVEV (reference sequence). This CDR3 is 14 amino acids long. CDR3 sequence (DNA): TGTGCCCGCGGACCGGGGGGGCGGGGGGAGACCCAGTACTTC. Its protein product is CARGPGGRGETQYF.

Regarding this clone: Other DNA sequences in the same sample also yield this CDR3. The chain links TRBV18 to TRBJ1-1; possible D gene TRBD1, 5 bases. V lost 3 bases to trimming and J lost 1 base, with 6 bases between them. Per germline, CDR1 KGHSH and CDR2 LQKENI. This CDR3 has 13 amino acids. The CDR3 spells CASSPGQNTEAFF. The CDR3, as DNA: TGTGCCAGCTCACCCGGACAGAACACTGAAGCTTTCTTT.

The rearrangement joins TRBV3-1 (or the pseudogene TRBV3-2) to TRBJ1-3; D may be TRBD1 (5 bases). Germline CDR1 LGHDT, CDR2 YNNKEL (reference sequence). CDR3 size: 17 residues. Trimming pared 5 bases from V and 1 base from J, leaving 18 bases between. The chain's CDR3 is CASSYLIEGTSGNTIYF. CDR3 in DNA: TGTGCCAGCAGCTACTTGATAGAGGGGACTTCTGGAAACACCATATATTTT.

The chain's CDR3 is CAISESARDRGNEQFF. DNA for the CDR3: TGTGCCATCAGTGAGTCAGCCCGGGACAGGGGTAATGAGCAGTTCTTC. This chain uses TRBV10-3 with TRBJ2-1; 10 nucleotides match TRBD1. Germline V gives CDR1 ENHRY, CDR2 SYGVKD. Trimming cost V 0 bases and J 7 bases; bases outside gene matches: 6. The CDR3 totals 16 residues.

The chain couples TRBV5-1 to TRBJ1-4; maybe TRBD1 (6 bases). The length of the CDR3 is 16 residues. The V and J ends lost 0 bases and 7 bases respectively, with 16 bases between them. Looked up from germline, CDR1 is SGHRS and CDR2 is YFSETQ. The CDR3 DNA is TGCGCCAGCAGCTTGGGTTGGGGGCAGGGACCTGAAAAACTGTTTTTT. It codes for CASSLGWGQGPEKLFF.

This clone was observed a few times. The chain carries TRBV11-2 and TRBJ1-1; 8 bases align to TRBD1. V gave up 5 bases and J gave up 5 bases; unmatched junction bases: 10. Germline V lookup: CDR1 SGHAT, CDR2 FQNNGV. The CDR3 loop spans 15 amino acids. The CDR3 here is CASSAVTGGETEAFF. The CDR3 region has the DNA TGTGCCAGCAGCGCAGTCACAGGGGGGGAAACTGAAGCTTTCTTT.

The rearrangement uses TRBV27 and TRBJ1-1; D unclear. Germline-derived CDR1 and CDR2 are MNHEY and SMNVEV (reference sequence). The CDR3 runs 15 residues. Deletions cut 6 bases from V and 0 bases from J, with 14 bases between. The CDR3 spells CASSATQLMNTEAFF. The DNA for the CDR3 is TGTGCCAGCAGCGCTACACAGCTCATGAACACTGAAGCTTTCTTT.

The rearrangement uses TRBV4-1 and TRBJ1-1; 7 nucleotides line up with TRBD1. V gave up 3 bases and J gave up 0 bases; unmatched junction bases: 7. CDR3 length: 16 residues. Germline values: CDR1 MGHRA, CDR2 YSYEKL. The DNA for the CDR3 is TGCGCCAGCAGCCAGCCGGGACAGCTAGTGAACACTGAAGCTTTCTTT. Protein product: CASSQPGQLVNTEAFF.

The chain couples TRBV2 to TRBJ1-1; no clear D gene. The germline V gene has CDR1 SNHLY and CDR2 FYNNEI. The germline V and J ends were trimmed by 5 bases and 3 bases, with 10 bases remaining between them. The CDR3 totals 13 residues. CDR3: CASSTDQDTEAFF. The CDR3 nucleotides are TGTGCCAGCAGTACCGATCAGGACACTGAAGCTTTCTTT.

The chain links TRBV9 to TRBJ2-7, with D possibly matching TRBD1 (6 bases). The V gene's germline CDR1 is SGDLS and CDR2 YYNGEE. Between the trimmed V and J ends, which lost 4 bases and 5 bases, there was a span of 19 bases. The CDR3 has 15 residues. The CDR3 DNA reads as TGTGCCAGCAGCCCAAACAGGGTAGGATACCACGAGCAGTACTTC. Residues: CASSPNRVGYHEQYF.

The CDR3 DNA reads as TGTGCCAGCAGCCACGGGGACTACTATGAAAAACTGTTTTTT. It translates to CASSHGDYYEKLFF. This rearrangement joins TRBV7-9 to TRBJ1-4; possibly TRBD1 for D (5 bases). V dropped 5 bases and J dropped 6 bases, with 13 bases sitting between them. This CDR3 has 14 amino acids. CDR1 and CDR2 from the germline V gene are SEHNR and FQNEAQ (reference sequence). Variable domain in full (rest from reference TRBV7-9 and TRBJ1-4): DTGVSQNPRHKITKRGQNVTFRCDPISEHNRLYWYRQTLGQGPEFLTYFQNEAQLEKSRLLSDRFSAERPKGSFSTLEIQRTEQGDSAMYLCASSHGDYYEKLFFGSGTQLSVL.

This clone came up once. The V call is TRBV2, the J call TRBJ1-4; D unclear. Germline assignment: CDR1 SNHLY and CDR2 FYNNEI. The V and J ends lost 4 bases and 8 bases respectively, with 14 bases between them. The CDR3 sequence is 14 residues long. In nucleotides, the CDR3 is TGTGCCAGCAGTGCACAACGTCATATCGAAAAACTGTTTTTT. Its translation: CASSAQRHIEKLFF.

As DNA, the CDR3 is TGTGCCAGCAGCCGGGACAGGGGTTTGGAGACCCAGTACTTC. This translates into CASSRDRGLETQYF. The V and J genes are TRBV9 and TRBJ2-5, with TRBD1 identical over 10 bases. The CDR3 length is 14 residues. V lost 4 bases and J lost 5; bases outside the gene matches: 5. Germline V gene data show CDR1 as SGDLS and CDR2 as YYNGEE.

The V call is TRBV2, the J call TRBJ1-5, with TRBD1 matching 8 bases. J gave up 5 bases and V 6 bases, and 6 bases lay outside the gene matches. CDR1 and CDR2 (germline): SNHLY, FYNNEI. The CDR3 has 14 amino acids. The CDR3 DNA sequence: TGTGCCAGCAGCAAAGACAGGGGAGATCAGCCCCAGCATTTT. It yields the protein CASSKDRGDQPQHF.

V is TRBV7-2 and J is TRBJ2-1; 11 bases line up with TRBD2. With V trimmed by 0 bases and J by 1 base, 5 bases remained unmatched. The CDR3 sequence is 18 residues long. Germline values: CDR1 SGHTA, CDR2 FQGNSA. The CDR3 sequence: CASSLAVSGGASYNEQFF. In nucleotides, the CDR3 is TGTGCCAGCAGCTTAGCGGTTAGCGGGGGGGCATCCTACAATGAGCAGTTCTTC. Full variable domain (missing parts from reference TRBV7-2 and TRBJ2-1): GAGVSQSPSNKVTEKGKDVELRCDPISGHTALYWYRQSLGQGLEFLIYFQGNSAPDKSGLPSDRFSAERTGGSVSTLTIQRTQQEDSAVYLCASSLAVSGGASYNEQFFGPGTRLTVL.

This clone was detected only a few times. This rearrangement joins TRBV6-5 to TRBJ2-7, with unresolved D. Looked up from germline, CDR1 is MNHEY and CDR2 is SVGAGI. Trimming stripped 5 bases from V and 6 bases from J, with 14 bases between. The CDR3 totals 13 residues. CDR3 region: CASSPQSTGEQYF. CDR3 coding DNA: TGTGCCAGCAGTCCACAATCGACGGGCGAGCAGTACTTC.

CDR3 sequence reads: CASSLGLADTQYF. The CDR3 nucleotides read TGTGCCAGCAGCCTGGGACTAGCAGATACGCAGTATTTT. V gene TRBV11-3 combines with J gene TRBJ2-3, with TRBD2 identical over 8 bases. The CDR3 runs to 13 residues. V was pared by 5 bases and J by 4 bases, with 2 bases of the junction left unmatched. Germline CDR1 and CDR2: SGHNT and YENEEA.

In this sample, this clone turned up once. This chain connects TRBV27 to TRBJ2-7, with D possibly matching TRBD1 (6 bases). The V end was cut by 5 bases, the J end by 3 bases, with 14 bases between. Germline lookup yields CDR1 MNHEY and CDR2 SMNVEV (reference sequence). The CDR3 covers 14 residues. CDR3 bases: TGTGCCAGCAGTCTAGGACAGCCGAACTACGAGCAGTACTTC. Translating gives CASSLGQPNYEQYF.

The chain has TRBV10-2 and TRBJ2-6; 8 nucleotides match TRBD2. CDR1 is WSHSY, CDR2 SAAADI, per germline. Trimming at V came to 3 bases and at J to 0 bases, leaving 13 bases not matched to a gene. The CDR3 consists of 20 residues. CDR3 coding DNA: TGCGCCAGCAGTGATCGGACGGGGGCGGGGGGCGGCTCTGGGGCCAACGTCCTGACTTTC. Residues: CASSDRTGAGGGSGANVLTF.

The rearrangement uses TRBV28 and TRBJ2-5; D unclear. The CDR3 totals 12 residues. Per the germline V gene, CDR1 is MDHEN and CDR2 is SYDVKM. Trimming pared 6 bases from V and 5 bases from J, leaving 10 bases between. CDR3 loop: CASRRRMETQYF. CDR3 DNA: TGTGCCAGCAGGCGCAGGATGGAGACCCAGTACTTC.